One and the same sample provided the 11 T cell receptor beta chains below, sequenced in a study of response to subunit inactivated influenza vaccine. Using its own MiXCR run on the RT-PCR reads, TCRdb lists one record per CDR3 protein. Among under 200,000 distinct CDR3 sequences listed, approximately 12% were seen once. This sample was shared with a second study, whose subject was T cells expressing NK-cell markers. This second report adds: cDNA encoding TCR beta was synthesized via 5'RACE template switching incorporating UMIs.

The material sequenced was CD8+ T cells sorted from PBMCs, taken approximately 12 days after vaccination. Receptors were obtained from a man in his fifties who received an inactivated influenza vaccine.

To note about this clonotype: A much larger clonotype is one base distant, so this may be a read error. CDR3 loop: CSVEYLPYEQYF. CDR3 in DNA: TGCAGCGTTGAATATCTTCCCTACGAGCAGTACTTC. The V and J genes are TRBV29-1 and TRBJ2-7, with D uncertain. V lost 2 bases to trimming and J lost 2 bases, with 7 bases between them. Germline V gives CDR1 SQVTM, CDR2 ANQGSEA. The length of the CDR3 is 12 residues.

This clonotype appeared many times. The chain couples TRBV9 to TRBJ2-7; maybe TRBD2 (5 bases). Per the germline V gene, CDR1 is SGDLS and CDR2 is YYNGEE. The CDR3 has 15 amino acids. V was clipped by 3 bases and J by 5 bases, with 18 bases between them. The CDR3 DNA is TGTGCCAGCAGCGCACCGGGATCAATGGTCCACGAGCAGTACTTC. Protein sequence: CASSAPGSMVHEQYF.

This clonotype was counted at least ten times. The V call is TRBV7-2, the J call TRBJ2-1; 12 bases fit TRBD2. CDR3 length: 16 amino acids. Trimming removed 1 base from V and 5 bases from J; junction bases left unmatched: 3. Germline values: CDR1 SGHTA, CDR2 FQGNSA. CDR3: CASSLGLAGENNEQFF. The CDR3 DNA sequence: TGTGCCAGCAGCTTAGGACTAGCGGGAGAAAACAATGAGCAGTTCTTC.

This rearrangement joins TRBV7-8 to TRBJ1-1; 9 positions agree with TRBD1. The germline gives CDR1 SGHVS, CDR2 FQNEAQ. The V segment lost 1 base and the J segment 10 bases; nucleotides outside the gene matches: 4. There are 13 residues in the CDR3. The CDR3 is CASSLDRGRGAFF. The CDR3 DNA is TGTGCCAGCAGCTTAGACAGGGGGCGGGGAGCTTTCTTT.

This clonotype was detected a few times. The chain couples TRBV24-1 to TRBJ2-5, with TRBD2 identical over 13 bases. CDR1 is KGHDR, CDR2 SFDVKD, per germline. V trimming: 1 base; J trimming: 5 bases; junction bases outside the gene matches: 3. The CDR3 extends over 16 amino acids. The CDR3 nucleotides read TGTGCCACCAGTGATTTCGGACTAGCGGGAGTGGAGACCCAGTACTTC. Translation: CATSDFGLAGVETQYF.

Many counts were recorded for this clonotype. The genes are TRBV29-1 and TRBJ2-2, with 8 bases identical to TRBD1. Germline CDR1 reads SQVTM; CDR2 reads ANQGSEA. The CDR3 is 14 amino acids. V was clipped by 5 bases and J by 3 bases; unmatched bases: 5. In DNA form, the CDR3 reads TGCAGCGTTCTAGGGACAGGACACACCGGGGAGCTGTTTTTT. Protein: CSVLGTGHTGELFF.

This clonotype was detected many times. The chain employs TRBV11-2 and TRBJ1-2; D remains ambiguous. The CDR3 runs 13 residues. The V end lost 1 base, the J end lost 4 bases, and 7 bases lay between the germline ends. CDR1 SGHAT and CDR2 FQNNGV come from the germline V gene. The CDR3 spells CASSLGTSYGYTF. The DNA of the CDR3 is TGTGCCAGCAGCTTAGGGACCTCCTATGGCTACACCTTC.

The chain links TRBV12-3 or TRBV12-4 to TRBJ2-7, with D tentatively TRBD1 or TRBD2 (6 bases each). The germline V and J ends were trimmed by 7 bases and 1 base, with 14 bases remaining between them. This CDR3 has 14 amino acids. The CDR3 DNA is TGTGCCAGCAACCGAGGGGGGCTTTCCTACGAGCAGTACTTC. Translating it yields CASNRGGLSYEQYF.

The table lists this clonotype with a few counts. The CDR3 region is CASSELLAEVFRETQYF. CDR3 DNA: TGTGCCAGCAGTGAACTACTAGCGGAAGTTTTTCGAGAGACCCAGTACTTC. V gene TRBV6-1 combines with J gene TRBJ2-5; TRBD2 agrees at 8 bases. Germline values: CDR1 MNHNS, CDR2 SASEGT. J was trimmed by 4 bases and V by 2 bases; bases with no gene match: 12. The CDR3 is 17 residues long.

The table lists this clonotype with many counts. The genes are TRBV6-4 and TRBJ1-2, with D uncertain. Germline V gene sequence: CDR1 MRHNA, CDR2 SNTAGT. The CDR3 is made up of 14 amino acids. The V end was cut by 7 bases, the J end by 0 bases, with 12 bases between. The DNA of the CDR3 is TGTGCCAGCACACCGACGGCCACTAACTATGGCTACACCTTC. Translation gives CASTPTATNYGYTF.

The chain has TRBV12-3 or TRBV12-4 and TRBJ1-5, with D perhaps TRBD1 (6 bases). The germline V and J ends were trimmed by 0 bases and 4 bases, with 7 bases remaining between them. CDR3 length: 14 residues. CDR3 protein: CASSLAGQNQPQHF. The CDR3 DNA sequence: TGTGCCAGCAGTTTAGCTGGACAGAATCAGCCCCAGCATTTT.